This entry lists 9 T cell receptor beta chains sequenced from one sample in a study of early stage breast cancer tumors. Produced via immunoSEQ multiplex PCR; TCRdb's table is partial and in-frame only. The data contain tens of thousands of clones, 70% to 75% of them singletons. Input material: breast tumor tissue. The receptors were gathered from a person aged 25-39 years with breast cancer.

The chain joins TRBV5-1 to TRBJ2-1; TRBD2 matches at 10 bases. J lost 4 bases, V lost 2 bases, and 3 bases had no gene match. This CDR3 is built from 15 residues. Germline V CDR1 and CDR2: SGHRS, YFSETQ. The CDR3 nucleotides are TGCGCCAGCAGCTTCCCTAGCGGGGGTTACAATGAGCAGTTCTTC. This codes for CASSFPSGGYNEQFF.

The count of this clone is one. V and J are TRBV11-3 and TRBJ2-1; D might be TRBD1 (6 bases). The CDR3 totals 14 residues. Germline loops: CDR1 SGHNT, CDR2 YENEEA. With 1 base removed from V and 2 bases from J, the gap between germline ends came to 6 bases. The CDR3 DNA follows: TGTGCCAGCAGCTTAGGGGGGCCCTACAATGAGCAGTTCTTC. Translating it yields CASSLGGPYNEQFF.

CDR3: CASSLASTLGYGYTF. The CDR3 DNA follows: TGCGCCAGCAGCTTGGCAAGTACCCTGGGCTATGGCTACACCTTC. The rearrangement uses TRBV5-1 and TRBJ1-2; D uncertain. Germline values: CDR1 SGHRS, CDR2 YFSETQ. With 0 bases removed from V and 4 bases from J, the gap between germline ends came to 13 bases. CDR3 length: 15 residues.

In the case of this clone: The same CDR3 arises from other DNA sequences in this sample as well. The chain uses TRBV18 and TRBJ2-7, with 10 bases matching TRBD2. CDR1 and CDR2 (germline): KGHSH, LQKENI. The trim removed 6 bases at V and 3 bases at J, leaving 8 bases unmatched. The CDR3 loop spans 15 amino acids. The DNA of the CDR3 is TGTGCCAGCTCTCCAGCGGGAGGGCCAAGCTACGAGCAGTACTTC. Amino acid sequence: CASSPAGGPSYEQYF.

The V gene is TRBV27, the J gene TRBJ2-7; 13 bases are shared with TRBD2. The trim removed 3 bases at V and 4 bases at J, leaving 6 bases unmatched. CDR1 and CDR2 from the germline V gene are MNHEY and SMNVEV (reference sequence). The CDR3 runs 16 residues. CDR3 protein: CASSFTSGRGRYEQYF. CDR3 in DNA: TGTGCCAGCAGTTTTACTAGCGGGAGGGGCAGATACGAGCAGTACTTC.

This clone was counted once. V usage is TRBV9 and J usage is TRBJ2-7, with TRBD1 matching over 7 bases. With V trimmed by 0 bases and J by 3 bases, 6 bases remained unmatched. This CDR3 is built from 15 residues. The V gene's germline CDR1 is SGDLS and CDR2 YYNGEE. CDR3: CASSVGPDRDYEQYF. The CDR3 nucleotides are TGTGCCAGCAGCGTAGGCCCCGACAGGGACTACGAGCAGTACTTC.

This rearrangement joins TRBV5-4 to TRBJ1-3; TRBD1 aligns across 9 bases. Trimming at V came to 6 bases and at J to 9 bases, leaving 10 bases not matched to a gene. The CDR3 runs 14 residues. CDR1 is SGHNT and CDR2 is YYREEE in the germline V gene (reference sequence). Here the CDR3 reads CASTVTGGGGTIYF. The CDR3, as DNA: TGTGCCAGCACCGTTACAGGGGGCGGGGGCACCATATATTTT.

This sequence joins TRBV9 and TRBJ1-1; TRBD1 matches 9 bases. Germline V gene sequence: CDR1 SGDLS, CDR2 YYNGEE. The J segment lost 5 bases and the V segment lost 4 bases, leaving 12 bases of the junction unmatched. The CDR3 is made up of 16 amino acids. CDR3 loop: CASSTRPGTGRTEAFF. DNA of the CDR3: TGTGCCAGCAGCACTCGTCCCGGGACAGGGCGGACTGAAGCTTTCTTT.

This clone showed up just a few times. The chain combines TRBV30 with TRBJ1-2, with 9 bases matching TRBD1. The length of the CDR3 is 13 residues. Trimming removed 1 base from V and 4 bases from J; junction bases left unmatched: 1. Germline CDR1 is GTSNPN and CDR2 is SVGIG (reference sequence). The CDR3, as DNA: TGTGCCTGGAGTGGGGACAGGGCCTATGGCTACACCTTC. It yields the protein CAWSGDRAYGYTF.